Listed here are 32 T cell receptor beta chains from one sample, sequenced in a study of low-dose radiotherapy and immunotherapy resistance in tumors. Alpha and beta chains were covered, as first-strand cDNA relied on TRAV- and TRBV-specific primers. The authors amplified TCRs for around 20 PCR cycles with a constant-region primer and a V-primer adapter. One entry per CDR3 protein results from TCRdb running MiXCR on the reads. The repertoire includes about 9,800 distinct CDR3 sequences, around 79% of them detected once, and about 1.5% sits in the top ten. Receptors originate from a human donor with advanced metastatic prostate, ovarian, gallbladder or colorectal cancer (not recorded which). This table probably holds off-target reads from a library built for another chain.

The genes are TRBV2 and TRBJ2-7; no clear D. Germline lookup yields CDR1 SNHLY and CDR2 FYNNEI. The ends were cut back, 7 bases at V and 5 bases at J, with 9 bases in the middle. There are 11 residues in the CDR3. CDR3: CASISFDEQYF. The CDR3, as DNA: TGTGCCAGCATTTCGTTCGACGAGCAGTACTTC.

V usage is TRBV6-6 and J usage is TRBJ2-6, with D unresolved. Germline V gene lookup returns CDR1 MNHNY and CDR2 SVGAGI (reference sequence). The CDR3 has 14 residues. The V and J ends lost 5 bases and 2 bases respectively, with 7 bases between them. The CDR3 nucleotides read TGTGCCAGCAGTGAAGGGCCTGGGGCCAACGTCCTGACTTTC. It is translated as CASSEGPGANVLTF.

The chain has TRBV6-1 and TRBJ2-7, with TRBD2 as a possible D gene (6 bases). With 6 bases removed from V and 6 bases from J, the gap between germline ends came to 9 bases. CDR3 size: 11 residues. The germline V gene encodes CDR1 MNHNS and CDR2 SASEGT. The CDR3 protein is CASRLGGEQYF. CDR3 DNA sequence: TGTGCCAGCAGGTTGGGGGGCGAGCAGTACTTC.

The V gene is TRBV3-1, the J gene TRBJ2-7; D remains unclear. Trimming took off 5 bases at V and 3 bases at J, with 14 bases between the two ends. The CDR3 spans 14 residues. Germline values: CDR1 LGHDT, CDR2 YNNKEL (reference sequence). The CDR3 sequence: CASSSTYGDYEQYF. The CDR3 nucleotides are TGTGCCAGCAGCTCAACCTATGGGGACTACGAGCAGTACTTC.

CDR3 region: CASSHAAGGAGIQYF. CDR3 DNA: TGCGCCAGCAGCCATGCCGCCGGGGGTGCCGGAATTCAGTACTTC. The chain is built from TRBV4-3 and TRBJ2-4, with D possibly matching TRBD2 (6 bases). Trimming took 3 bases from V and 10 from J, leaving 19 bases between them. Germline CDR1 and CDR2: LGHNA and YSLEER. CDR3 length: 15 amino acids.

This clonotype occurred a few times. The chain links TRBV18 to TRBJ1-5, with D unclear. Germline V gene lookup returns CDR1 KGHSH and CDR2 LQKENI. V was clipped by 2 bases and J by 1 base, with 9 bases between them. The CDR3 is made up of 15 amino acids. The CDR3 nucleotides are TGTGCCAGCTCACCATTCGGCGGAAGCAATCAGCCCCAGCATTTT. Its translation is CASSPFGGSNQPQHF. Based on the CDR3 plus reference TRBV18 and TRBJ1-5, the full variable domain is NAGVMQNPRHLVRRRGQEARLRCSPMKGHSHVYWYRQLPEEGLKFMVYLQKENIIDESGMPKERFSAEFPKEGPSILRIQQVVRGDSAAYFCASSPFGGSNQPQHFGDGTRLSIL.

This chain joins TRBV3-1 and TRBJ2-1; 12 bases fit TRBD2. The CDR3 has 15 residues. The germline V gene has CDR1 LGHDT and CDR2 YNNKEL (reference sequence). Trimming removed 3 bases from V and 4 bases from J; junction bases left unmatched: 1. CDR3 amino acids: CASSHLAGGYNEQFF. The CDR3 DNA follows: TGTGCCAGCAGCCATCTAGCGGGAGGGTACAATGAGCAGTTCTTC.

This clonotype has more than one count but fewer than ten. The chain is built from TRBV4-3 and TRBJ2-7; TRBD2 is a possible D gene (5 bases). This CDR3 contains 17 residues. Deletions cut 2 bases from V and 4 bases from J, with 21 bases between. From germline, CDR1 is LGHNA and CDR2 YSLEER. The CDR3 DNA reads TGCGCCAGCAGCCAACTCTGGGGAGAGGGCGCGCGATACGAGCAGTACTTC. Protein: CASSQLWGEGARYEQYF.

The chain links TRBV12-3 or TRBV12-4 to TRBJ2-1, with 7 bases matching TRBD2. With 7 bases clipped from V and 4 bases from J, the junction kept 7 bases outside the gene matches. The CDR3 consists of 14 residues. Here the CDR3 DNA reads TGTGCCAGCACCCCCTCGCGGGGGTACAATGAGCAGTTCTTC. Protein sequence: CASTPSRGYNEQFF.

The chain joins TRBV11-1 to TRBJ2-1, with unresolved D. The CDR3 consists of 16 residues. Germline V CDR1 and CDR2: SGHAT, FQDESV (reference sequence). Trimming pared 1 base from V and 8 bases from J, leaving 18 bases between. The CDR3 bases are TGTGCCAGCAGCTTAGTCGGTCGGGCTGGTGTGGATGAGCAGTTCTTC. Protein: CASSLVGRAGVDEQFF. The full variable domain, its missing parts supplied by reference TRBV11-1 and TRBJ2-1, is EAEVAQSPRYKITEKSQAVAFWCDPISGHATLYWYRQILGQGPELLVQFQDESVVDDSQLPKDRFSAERLKGVDSTLKIQPAELGDSAMYLCASSLVGRAGVDEQFFGPGTRLTVL.

In its sample, this clonotype was seen a few times. This CDR3 reads CASSQGAAGEQYF. The CDR3 nucleotides are TGTGCCAGCAGCCAAGGGGCAGCAGGCGAGCAGTACTTC. V is TRBV14 and J is TRBJ2-7; D not resolved. The length of the CDR3 is 13 residues. Germline V CDR1 and CDR2: SGHDN, FVKESK. V lost 1 base and J lost 6, with 10 bases in between.

The chain uses TRBV18 and TRBJ2-3; 7 nucleotides match TRBD2. This CDR3 is 15 amino acids long. Germline values: CDR1 KGHSH, CDR2 LQKENI. V lost 1 base and J lost 0; bases outside the gene matches: 1. CDR3 in DNA: TGTGCCAGCTCACCACGGGAGGGAAGCACAGATACGCAGTATTTT. As protein: CASSPREGSTDTQYF.

The chain has TRBV12-3 or TRBV12-4 and TRBJ2-2; D unresolved. V lost 4 bases and J lost 0, with 12 bases in between. The CDR3 length is 16 residues. CDR3 DNA: TGTGCCAGCAGTTGGGTTCAGCCCGCGAACACCGGGGAGCTGTTTTTT. It is translated as CASSWVQPANTGELFF.

This rearrangement joins TRBV14 to TRBJ2-2; D uncertain. Trimming cost V 8 bases and J 2 bases, with 12 bases left between them. In germline, CDR1 is SGHDN, CDR2 FVKESK. The CDR3 sequence is 14 residues long. The CDR3: CASGFLSNTGELFF. The CDR3 DNA reads as TGTGCCAGCGGTTTCCTGAGTAACACCGGGGAGCTGTTTTTT.

The rearrangement joins TRBV5-6 to TRBJ1-2; D not certain. Germline values: CDR1 SGHDT, CDR2 YYEEEE. This CDR3 has 13 residues. V was trimmed by 4 bases and J by 3 bases, leaving 10 bases between them. CDR3 DNA sequence: TGTGCCAGCAGCCTGAGGGCCTACTATGGCTACACCTTC. Encoded protein: CASSLRAYYGYTF.

The chain recombines TRBV5-1 with TRBJ2-3; D unresolved. This CDR3 is 13 amino acids long. Trimming removed 4 bases from V and 0 bases from J, with 6 bases in between. Germline V gene data show CDR1 as SGHRS and CDR2 as YFSETQ. The DNA of the CDR3 is TGCGCCAGCAGCCCCCCAAGCACAGATACGCAGTATTTT. Translation gives CASSPPSTDTQYF.

The J gene is TRBJ2-7, the V gene TRBV7-8; 8 bases align to TRBD1. With V trimmed by 0 bases and J by 2 bases, 3 bases remained unmatched. This CDR3 has 15 amino acids. CDR1 SGHVS and CDR2 FQNEAQ come from the germline V gene. The CDR3 DNA follows: TGTGCCAGCAGCTTAGCGGACAGGGCCACCTACGAGCAGTACTTC. Amino acids: CASSLADRATYEQYF. The full variable domain, its missing parts supplied by reference TRBV7-8 and TRBJ2-7, is GAGVSQSPRYKVAKRGQDVALRCDPISGHVSLFWYQQALGQGPEFLTYFQNEAQLDKSGLPSDRFFAERPEGSVSTLKIQRTQQEDSAVYLCASSLADRATYEQYFGPGTRLTVT.

The V call is TRBV5-4, the J call TRBJ1-4; D not resolved. Germline CDR1 reads SGHNT; CDR2 reads YYREEE (reference sequence). Trimming took 4 bases from V and 3 from J, leaving 10 bases between them. The CDR3 extends over 14 amino acids. The CDR3 DNA reads as TGTGCCAGCAGCGTGGATAGGGCTAATGAAAAACTGTTTTTT. Protein sequence: CASSVDRANEKLFF. Combining the CDR3 with reference TRBV5-4 and TRBJ1-4 gives the whole variable domain ETGVTQSPTHLIKTRGQQVTLRCSSQSGHNTVSWYQQALGQGPQFIFQYYREEENGRGNFPPRFSGLQFPNYSSELNVNALELDDSALYLCASSVDRANEKLFFGSGTQLSVL.

The CDR3 bases are TGTGCCACCATCCCGGCTAGCGGGAGGGCCGCTACCTCCGGGGAGCTGTTTTTT. Translating it yields CATIPASGRAATSGELFF. This chain connects TRBV28 to TRBJ2-2; 12 nucleotides agree with TRBD2. The CDR3 spans 18 residues. Losses at the gene ends were 10 bases for V and 6 bases for J; bases not matched to a gene: 18. Germline values: CDR1 MDHEN, CDR2 SYDVKM.

In DNA form, the CDR3 reads TGTGCCAGCAGTTACTCCGGACTCACCTACGAGCAGTACTTC. Translated: CASSYSGLTYEQYF. The chain carries TRBV6-5 and TRBJ2-7; D is perhaps TRBD2 (5 bases). This CDR3 contains 14 residues. CDR1 is MNHEY and CDR2 is SVGAGI in the germline V gene. V gave up 0 bases and J gave up 2 bases, with 8 bases separating them.

V is TRBV6-4 and J is TRBJ2-2, with 9 bases matching TRBD2. V dropped 5 bases and J dropped 6; count of bases not matched to a gene: 4. The CDR3 is 14 residues long. Looked up from germline, CDR1 is MRHNA and CDR2 is SNTAGT. In nucleotides, the CDR3 is TGTGCCAGCAGTCCCATAGCGGGAGCCGGGGAGCTGTTTTTT. Its protein is CASSPIAGAGELFF.

This rearrangement joins TRBV5-1 to TRBJ1-1, with D possibly TRBD1 on 6 matching bases. The germline V gene encodes CDR1 SGHRS and CDR2 YFSETQ. V was clipped by 6 bases and J by 5 bases, with 17 bases between them. The CDR3 runs 14 residues. The CDR3 DNA follows: TGCGCCAGCAACGTAGGGGGTACGGGTACTGAAGCTTTCTTT. Amino acids: CASNVGGTGTEAFF.

This chain joins TRBV29-1 and TRBJ2-7; D gene uncertain. V lost 4 bases and J lost 2, with 6 bases in between. The CDR3 covers 11 residues. The germline gives CDR1 SQVTM, CDR2 ANQGSEA. CDR3 sequence (DNA): TGCAGCGTTGCTGGAGCCTACGAGCAGTACTTC. Protein product: CSVAGAYEQYF.

The chain couples TRBV10-3 to TRBJ1-1, with 8 bases matching TRBD1. V was pared by 10 bases and J by 2 bases, with 9 bases of the junction left unmatched. This CDR3 region has 14 residues. The germline V gene encodes CDR1 ENHRY and CDR2 SYGVKD. In nucleotides, the CDR3 is TGTGCCACTCTAGCAGACAGGGGCAACACTGAAGCTTTCTTT. It specifies CATLADRGNTEAFF.

The chain carries TRBV12-3 or TRBV12-4 and TRBJ1-1; 7 bases line up with TRBD1. The CDR3 has 13 residues. With 5 bases clipped from V and 5 bases from J, the junction kept 5 bases outside the gene matches. The CDR3 bases are TGTGCCAGCAGTCTACAGGGGAAGACTGAAGCTTTCTTT. The encoded protein is CASSLQGKTEAFF.

The chain employs TRBV18 and TRBJ1-3; D call uncertain. Trimming took 2 bases from V and 2 from J, leaving 4 bases between them. CDR1 KGHSH and CDR2 LQKENI come from the germline V gene. The CDR3 contains 13 residues. CDR3 residues: CASSPGTGNTIYF. The DNA of the CDR3 is TGTGCCAGCTCACCAGGAACTGGAAACACCATATATTTT.

This chain joins TRBV7-2 and TRBJ2-2; D unclear. This CDR3 contains 13 residues. The V end was cut by 6 bases, the J end by 4 bases, with 9 bases between. CDR1 is SGHTA, CDR2 FQGNSA, per germline. CDR3 DNA: TGTGCCAGCAGTAAGAAGGGCACCGGGGAGCTGTTTTTT. It encodes CASSKKGTGELFF.

The chain's CDR3 is CASSHYPEETQYF. The DNA for the CDR3 is TGCGCCAGCAGCCACTACCCGGAAGAGACCCAGTACTTC. The chain couples TRBV4-3 to TRBJ2-5; D uncertain. Trimming took 3 bases from V and 3 from J, leaving 8 bases between them. The CDR3 has 13 amino acids. Germline CDR1 reads LGHNA; CDR2 reads YSLEER.

The V call is TRBV29-1, the J call TRBJ2-1, with a possible D match to TRBD1 (6 bases). V was cut by 0 bases and J by 10 bases, with 10 bases left in between. CDR1 and CDR2 (germline): SQVTM, ANQGSEA. This CDR3 region has 12 residues. In DNA, the CDR3 is TGCAGCGTTGAAGATATCGGGACAGAGCAGTTCTTC. Its translation: CSVEDIGTEQFF.

This sequence joins TRBV5-4 and TRBJ2-6; D is possibly TRBD2 (5 bases). This CDR3 comprises 17 residues. Germline V gene lookup returns CDR1 SGHNT and CDR2 YYREEE (reference sequence). Deletions cut 2 bases from V and 4 bases from J, with 16 bases between. The DNA for the CDR3 is TGTGCCAGCAGCTTAAGTTCGGGGTTAGTGGGGGCCAACGTCCTGACTTTC. The encoded protein is CASSLSSGLVGANVLTF.

This sequence joins TRBV28 and TRBJ1-4, with a possible D match to TRBD1 (5 bases). This CDR3 is built from 15 residues. Germline V CDR1 and CDR2: MDHEN, SYDVKM. Deletions cut 8 bases from V and 8 bases from J, with 21 bases between. The CDR3 bases are TGTGCCAGCTCGATGCCCGGGACCCAAAACGAAAAACTGTTTTTT. Its translation is CASSMPGTQNEKLFF.

V is TRBV5-8 and J is TRBJ2-1; TRBD1 might be the D (5 bases). This CDR3 contains 15 residues. CDR1 and CDR2 (germline): SGHTS, YDEGEE. V dropped 3 bases and J dropped 4 bases, with 14 bases sitting between them. CDR3 region: CASSSTGFVYNEQFF. The CDR3 nucleotides read TGTGCCAGCAGCTCTACAGGCTTTGTATACAATGAGCAGTTCTTC.